This is a list of T cell receptor beta chains from one sample in a study of shared clonotypes between healthy human individuals. Clones were sequenced by immunoSEQ multiplex PCR, and TCRdb holds only the in-frame ones, with some missing. The repertoire holds roughly 650,000 clones, with 96% as singletons. Sequencing was carried out using naive CD8+ T cells sorted from blood. The receptor source for this set is a woman in her 30s in good health. Both conserved end residues are part of each CDR3. Each record gives: J gene, V gene, D gene, clone size, CDR3 DNA, CDR3 protein. D genes are given only for firm matches. Size values are once, few and many counts, or a class for expanded clones, and some rows have none.

>TRBJ2-7|TRBV13|TRBD2|.
TGTGCCAGCAGCCTCCTGGCTAGCGGGAGGACCGAGTCGTCCGAGCAGTACTTC
CASSLLASGRTESSEQYF
>TRBJ2-7|TRBV4-1|TRBD2|.
TGCGCCAGCAGCCAAGATCGGCGGGAGGCGCACTACGAGCAGTACTTC
CASSQDRREAHYEQYF
>TRBJ2-1|TRBV27|TRBD1|once
TGTGCCAGCAGTTTATTGACAGGGCAGAGGGTCTCCTACAATGAGCAGTTCTTC
CASSLLTGQRVSYNEQFF
>TRBJ1-2|TRBV14|TRBD1|.
TGTGCCAGCAGCCAAGCAGGGGGGGATGGCTACACCTTC
CASSQAGGDGYTF
>TRBJ1-4|TRBV29-1|.|.
TGCAGCGTTGCAGGTGACCCGGGGGTGACGATTAATGAAAAACTGTTTTTT
CSVAGDPGVTINEKLFF
>TRBJ1-1|TRBV4-1|.|.
TGCGCCAGCAGCCAAGGTGTGGGGCAAGACACTGAAGCTTTCTTT
CASSQGVGQDTEAFF
>TRBJ2-7|TRBV27|TRBD2|.
TGTGCCAGCAGTTACGCCGGGACTAGCGGGGGCATCTCCTACGAGCAGTACTTC
CASSYAGTSGGISYEQYF
>TRBJ1-3|TRBV2|.|once
TGTGCCAGCAGTGAGGGTCGGGGGGGCGGTGGAAACACCATATATTTT
CASSEGRGGGGNTIYF
>TRBJ2-1|TRBV13|.|.
TGTGCCAGCAGCTTATACTGGACAGATAGCTCCTACAATGAGCAGTTCTTC
CASSLYWTDSSYNEQFF
>TRBJ2-7|TRBV5-6|.|.
TGTGCCAGCAGCTTATTTGAGGTTCAAGGGGTCTATTACGAGCAGTACTTC
CASSLFEVQGVYYEQYF
>TRBJ2-3|TRBV28|TRBD2|once
TGTGCCAGCAGTTTATTAGTCCCTAGCGGGAGATTAAGTGCGCAGTATTTT
CASSLLVPSGRLSAQYF
>TRBJ2-7|TRBV4-1|.|once
TGCGCCAGCAGCCAGGGTATGGGGTACGAGCAGTACTTC
CASSQGMGYEQYF
>TRBJ2-1|TRBV27|TRBD2|.
TGTGCCAGCAGTTGGACTAGCGGGAGGGCCAATGAGCAGTTCTTC
CASSWTSGRANEQFF
>TRBJ2-1|TRBV6-6|.|.
TGTGCCAGCAGTTCCTTGACCCACTCCTACAATGAGCAGTTCTTC
CASSSLTHSYNEQFF
>TRBJ2-7|TRBV7-9|TRBD1|.
TGTGCCAGCAGCGGACAGGACGAATGGTGGGAGCAGTACTTC
CASSGQDEWWEQYF
>TRBJ2-5|TRBV5-4|.|.
TGTGCCAGCAGCTTGGTCGCTAGCGCTCAAGAGACCCAGTACTTC
CASSLVASAQETQYF
>TRBJ1-1|TRBV15|.|.
TGTGCCACCAGCTACCAGAGGAGGGAGGTAGACACTGAAGCTTTCTTT
CATSYQRREVDTEAFF
>TRBJ2-1|TRBV5-8|TRBD1|.
TGTGCCAGCAGCTTCAGACAGGGTTACAATGAGCAGTTCTTC
CASSFRQGYNEQFF
>TRBJ1-6|TRBV4-1|.|few
TGCGCCAGCAGCCAAGATTCGGCCACAGGGAATTCACCCCTCCACTTT
CASSQDSATGNSPLHF
>TRBJ1-2|TRBV4-1|.|.
TGCGCCAGCAGCCAAGATCCAGGGGCTATATGGGGCTACACCTTC
CASSQDPGAIWGYTF
>TRBJ1-2|TRBV7-2|.|.
TGTGCCAGCAGCTTAGACGGCGACTATGGCTACACCTTC
CASSLDGDYGYTF
>TRBJ2-1|TRBV5-1|TRBD2|.
TGCGCCAGCAGTTGGGAGGGCCCCAATGAGCAGTTCTTC
CASSWEGPNEQFF
>TRBJ2-7|TRBV5-1|TRBD1|.
TGCGCCAGCAGCTGGGACAGGGGCAGCGCCTACGAGCAGTACTTC
CASSWDRGSAYEQYF
>TRBJ2-1|TRBV19|.|.
TGTGCCAGTAGTCCGGCGGTTTCGGGCTATGAGCAGTTCTTC
CASSPAVSGYEQFF
>TRBJ2-6|TRBV28|.|.
TGTGCCAGCAGGGCCACCGGGGGAGGGGCCAACGTCCTGACTTTC
CASRATGGGANVLTF
>TRBJ2-1|TRBV27|TRBD2|.
TGTGCCAGCAGTTTACCCCCGTCTAGCGGGGAATACAATGAGCAGTTCTTC
CASSLPPSSGEYNEQFF
>TRBJ2-7|TRBV28|.|.
TGTGCCAGCACCCCCAGGGGTGGATTAGCCTACGAGCAGTACTTC
CASTPRGGLAYEQYF
>TRBJ2-1|TRBV7-2|TRBD1|.
TGTGCCAGCAGCCAACGACAGGGTGGTGAGCAGTTCTTC
CASSQRQGGEQFF
>TRBJ2-7|TRBV27|.|.
TGTGCCAGCAGTTTATCGACAGGCTCCTACGAGCAGTACTTC
CASSLSTGSYEQYF
>TRBJ2-5|TRBV28|TRBD1|.
TGTGCCAGCAGTCCGAAGGGGGCAGGGGAAGAGACCCAGTACTTC
CASSPKGAGEETQYF
>TRBJ2-2|TRBV7-9|.|.
TGTGCCGGGTCCCGGGACCCCGGGGAGCTGTTTTTT
CAGSRDPGELFF
>TRBJ1-1|TRBV5-6|.|.
TGTGCCAGCAGCTTGGGCCGGCACACTGAAGCTTTCTTT
CASSLGRHTEAFF
>TRBJ2-1|TRBV28|TRBD2|.
TGTGCCAGCAGTTTGACGGGAGCGGGGAATGAGCAGTTCTTC
CASSLTGAGNEQFF
>TRBJ1-1|TRBV19|.|.
TGTGCCAGTAGTACCAGGGGCGGGAGAACTGAAGCTTTCTTT
CASSTRGGRTEAFF
>TRBJ1-5|TRBV28|.|.
TGTGCCAGCAGTTTAATGGGAGGTCAGCCCCAGCATTTT
CASSLMGGQPQHF
>TRBJ2-3|TRBV28|.|.
TGTGCCAGCACTCCGTTTCGGGTTAACACAGATACGCAGTATTTT
CASTPFRVNTDTQYF
>TRBJ1-5|TRBV6-1|.|.
TGTGCCAGCAGCCGGCGGCAGGGTGGAATGCAGCCCCAGCATTTT
CASSRRQGGMQPQHF
>TRBJ1-5|TRBV6-6|.|.
TGTGCCAGCAGTTTGGGGGCACAACAGCCCCAGCATTTT
CASSLGAQQPQHF
>TRBJ2-7|TRBV5-5|.|.
TGTGCCAGCAGCTTGTCAGGGGCCCACGAGCAGTACTTC
CASSLSGAHEQYF
>TRBJ2-1|TRBV6-1|TRBD2|.
TGTGCCAGCAGTGAACTAGCGGGAGGGGCCTACAATGAGCAGTTCTTC
CASSELAGGAYNEQFF
>TRBJ1-2|TRBV5-4|TRBD1|.
TGTGCCAGCAGCTTACCGGGACAGGGTTCAATCGCCTATGGCTACACCTTC
CASSLPGQGSIAYGYTF
>TRBJ2-3|TRBV10-3|TRBD1|.
TGTGCCATCAGTGAGTTGTTCGGACAGGGGGCCACAGATACGCAGTATTTT
CAISELFGQGATDTQYF
>TRBJ2-3|TRBV28|.|.
TGTGCCAGCAGTTTATTACAGGGAGAGACAGATACGCAGTATTTT
CASSLLQGETDTQYF
>TRBJ2-7|TRBV25-1|TRBD1|.
TGTGCCAGCAGGTCGGGACAGGGGAAGCACGAGCAGTACTTC
CASRSGQGKHEQYF
>TRBJ1-1|TRBV28|.|.
TGTGCCAGCACGCGAGGACAAATGAACACTGAAGCTTTCTTT
CASTRGQMNTEAFF
>TRBJ1-1|TRBV27|TRBD1|.
TGTGCCAGCATGCGTCCAGGGGACAGGGGTCGGACTGAAGCTTTCTTT
CASMRPGDRGRTEAFF
>TRBJ2-3|TRBV7-2|.|.
TGTGCCAGCAGCTTAGTAGCGTCCTCCTTCACAGATACGCAGTATTTT
CASSLVASSFTDTQYF
>TRBJ2-5|TRBV7-7|TRBD1|.
TGTGCCAGCAGCCCTACAGGGGGACCACAAGAGACCCAGTACTTC
CASSPTGGPQETQYF
>TRBJ1-1|TRBV11-2|.|few
TGTGCCAGCAGCCCAATAACGAACACTGAAGCTTTCTTT
CASSPITNTEAFF
>TRBJ2-1|TRBV19|.|.
TGTGCCAGTAGTATATCTTCCGGCTACAATGAGCAGTTCTTC
CASSISSGYNEQFF
>TRBJ1-1|TRBV6-1|TRBD1|.
TGTGCCAGCAGGCCCGGGACAGGGAGCTATACTGAAGCTTTCTTT
CASRPGTGSYTEAFF
>TRBJ2-3|TRBV7-9|TRBD2|.
TGTGCCAGCAGCTCCTTAGCGGGAGCGAACGCAGATACGCAGTATTTT
CASSSLAGANADTQYF
>TRBJ2-5|TRBV6-5|.|.
TGTGCCAGCAGTTACGGGCAGTTAGAGACCCAGTACTTC
CASSYGQLETQYF
>TRBJ2-7|TRBV28|.|.
TGTGCCAGCAGTTTCGGGACGGGATCCTACGAGCAGTACTTC
CASSFGTGSYEQYF